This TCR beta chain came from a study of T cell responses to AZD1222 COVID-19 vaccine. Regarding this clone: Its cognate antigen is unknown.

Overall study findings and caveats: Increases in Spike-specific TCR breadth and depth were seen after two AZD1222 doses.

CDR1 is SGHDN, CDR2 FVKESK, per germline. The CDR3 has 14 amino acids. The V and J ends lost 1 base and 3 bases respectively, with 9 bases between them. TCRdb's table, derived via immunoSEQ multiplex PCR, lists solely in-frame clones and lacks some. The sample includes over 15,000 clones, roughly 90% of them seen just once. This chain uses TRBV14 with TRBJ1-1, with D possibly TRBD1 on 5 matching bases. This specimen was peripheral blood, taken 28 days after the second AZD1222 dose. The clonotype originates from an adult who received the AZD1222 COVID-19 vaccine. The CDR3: CASSQGGYHTEAFF. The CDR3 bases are TGTGCCAGCAGCCAAGGGGGGTACCACACTGAAGCTTTCTTT.